This T cell receptor beta chain was sequenced for a study of T cell responses to AZD1222 COVID-19 vaccine. Overall study findings and caveats: Seropositivity was recorded at baseline in only a handful of AZD1222 recipients. Clonal diversity was possibly underestimated, and white British individuals and females predominated among donors. Reportedly, nearly half of unique spike TCRs recognized epitopes outside B.1.351/B.1.1.7 mutations. A rise in Spike-specific TCR breadth and depth followed two AZD1222 doses.

TCRdb's table, derived via immunoSEQ multiplex PCR, lists solely in-frame clones and lacks some. In the table there are 90,000 to 150,000 clones, approximately 86% of which are singletons. The germline gives CDR1 LNHDA, CDR2 SQIVND (reference sequence). V lost 3 bases and J 6 bases, leaving 11 bases between the germline ends. This CDR3 region has 14 residues. In the case of this clone: Its cognate antigen is unknown.

The receptor's source is an adult who received the AZD1222 COVID-19 vaccine. The chain recombines TRBV19 with TRBJ1-4; D is unresolved. The sample consisted of peripheral blood, taken 28 days after the second AZD1222 dose. The CDR3 region is CASSIFGRDEKLFF. DNA of the CDR3: TGTGCCAGTAGTATTTTTGGAAGGGATGAAAAACTGTTTTTT.